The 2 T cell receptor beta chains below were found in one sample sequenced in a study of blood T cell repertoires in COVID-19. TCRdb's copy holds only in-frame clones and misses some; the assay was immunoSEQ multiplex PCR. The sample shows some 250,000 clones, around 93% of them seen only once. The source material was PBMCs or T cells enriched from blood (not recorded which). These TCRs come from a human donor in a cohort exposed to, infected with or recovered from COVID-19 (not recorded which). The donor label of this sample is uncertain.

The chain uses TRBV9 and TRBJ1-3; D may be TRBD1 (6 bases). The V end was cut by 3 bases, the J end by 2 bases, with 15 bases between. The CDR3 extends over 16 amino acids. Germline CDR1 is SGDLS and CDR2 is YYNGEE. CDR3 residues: CASSGGPGMPGNTIYF. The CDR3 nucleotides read TGTGCCAGCAGCGGGGGGCCGGGGATGCCTGGAAACACCATATATTTT.

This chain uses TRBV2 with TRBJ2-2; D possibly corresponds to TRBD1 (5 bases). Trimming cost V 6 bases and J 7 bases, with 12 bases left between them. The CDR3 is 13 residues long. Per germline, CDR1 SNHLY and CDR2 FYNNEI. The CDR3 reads CASRDRGSGELFF. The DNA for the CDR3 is TGTGCCAGCAGGGATAGGGGAAGCGGGGAGCTGTTTTTT.